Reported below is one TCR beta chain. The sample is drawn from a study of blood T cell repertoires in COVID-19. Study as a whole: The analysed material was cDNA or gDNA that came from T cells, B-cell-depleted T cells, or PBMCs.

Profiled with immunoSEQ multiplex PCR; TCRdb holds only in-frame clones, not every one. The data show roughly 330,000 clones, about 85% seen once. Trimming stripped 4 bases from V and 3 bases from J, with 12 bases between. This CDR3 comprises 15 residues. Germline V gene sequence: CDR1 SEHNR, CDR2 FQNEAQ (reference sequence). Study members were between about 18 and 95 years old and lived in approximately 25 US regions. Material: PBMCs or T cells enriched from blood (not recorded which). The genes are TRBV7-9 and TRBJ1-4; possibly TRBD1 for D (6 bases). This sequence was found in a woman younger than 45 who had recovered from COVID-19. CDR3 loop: CASSSFRGANEKLFF. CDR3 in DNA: TGTGCCAGCAGCTCCTTCAGGGGTGCTAATGAAAAACTGTTTTTT.